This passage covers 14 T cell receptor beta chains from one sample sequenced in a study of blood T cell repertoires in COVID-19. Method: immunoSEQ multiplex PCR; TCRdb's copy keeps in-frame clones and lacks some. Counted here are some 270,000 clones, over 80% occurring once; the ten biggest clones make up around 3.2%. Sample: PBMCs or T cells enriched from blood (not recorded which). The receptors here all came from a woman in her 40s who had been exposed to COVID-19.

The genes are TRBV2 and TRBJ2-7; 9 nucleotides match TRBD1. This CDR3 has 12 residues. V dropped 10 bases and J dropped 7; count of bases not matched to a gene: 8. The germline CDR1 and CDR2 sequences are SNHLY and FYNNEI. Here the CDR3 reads CATLGTGREQYV. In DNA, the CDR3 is TGTGCCACCCTAGGGACAGGGAGAGAGCAGTACGTC.

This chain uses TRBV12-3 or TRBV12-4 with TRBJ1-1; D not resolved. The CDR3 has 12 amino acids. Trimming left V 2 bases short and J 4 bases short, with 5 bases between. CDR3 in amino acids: CASSLRGTEAFF. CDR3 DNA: TGTGCCAGCAGTTTACGCGGCACTGAAGCTTTCTTT.

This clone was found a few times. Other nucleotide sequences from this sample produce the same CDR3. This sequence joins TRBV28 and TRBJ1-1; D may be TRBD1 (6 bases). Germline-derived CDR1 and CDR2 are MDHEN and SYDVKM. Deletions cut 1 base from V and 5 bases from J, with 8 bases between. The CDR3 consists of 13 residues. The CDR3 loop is CASSLSGDTEAFF. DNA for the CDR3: TGTGCCAGCAGTTTATCAGGGGATACTGAAGCTTTCTTT.

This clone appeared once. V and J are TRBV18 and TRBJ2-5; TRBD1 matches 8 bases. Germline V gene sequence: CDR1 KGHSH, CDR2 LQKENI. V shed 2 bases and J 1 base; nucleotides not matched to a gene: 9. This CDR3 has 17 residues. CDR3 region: CASSPKPGQVLQETQYF. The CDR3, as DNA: TGTGCCAGCTCACCAAAACCGGGACAGGTGCTCCAAGAGACCCAGTACTTC.

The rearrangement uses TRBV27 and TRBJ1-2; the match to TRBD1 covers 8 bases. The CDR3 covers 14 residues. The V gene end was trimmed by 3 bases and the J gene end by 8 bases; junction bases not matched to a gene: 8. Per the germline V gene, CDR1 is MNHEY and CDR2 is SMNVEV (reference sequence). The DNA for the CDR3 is TGTGCCAGCAGTTTTTACCAGGGGGCAGGGGGCTACACCTTC. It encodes CASSFYQGAGGYTF.

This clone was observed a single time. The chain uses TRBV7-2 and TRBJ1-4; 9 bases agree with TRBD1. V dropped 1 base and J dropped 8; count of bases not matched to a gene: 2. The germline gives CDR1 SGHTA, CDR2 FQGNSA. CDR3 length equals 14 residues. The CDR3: CASSLVGTGEKLFF. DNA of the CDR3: TGTGCCAGCAGCTTAGTTGGGACAGGGGAAAAACTGTTTTTT.

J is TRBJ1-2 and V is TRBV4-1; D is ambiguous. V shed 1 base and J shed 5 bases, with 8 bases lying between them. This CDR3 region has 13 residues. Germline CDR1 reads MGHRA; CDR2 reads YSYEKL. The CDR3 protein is CASSQVDIYGYTF. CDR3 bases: TGCGCCAGCAGCCAAGTAGACATATATGGCTACACCTTC.

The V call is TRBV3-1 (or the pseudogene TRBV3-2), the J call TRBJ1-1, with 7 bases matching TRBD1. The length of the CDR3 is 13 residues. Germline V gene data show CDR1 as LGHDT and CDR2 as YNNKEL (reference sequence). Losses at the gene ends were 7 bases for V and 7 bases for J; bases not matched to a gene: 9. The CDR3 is CASTLGYRGEAFF. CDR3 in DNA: TGTGCCAGCACCCTCGGATACAGGGGTGAAGCTTTCTTT.

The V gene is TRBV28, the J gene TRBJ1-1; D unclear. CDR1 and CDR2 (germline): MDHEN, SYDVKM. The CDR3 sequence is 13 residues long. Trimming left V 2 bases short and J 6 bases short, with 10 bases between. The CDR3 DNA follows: TGTGCCAGCAGTTTACAGGATGACGCTGAAGCTTTCTTT. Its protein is CASSLQDDAEAFF.

The CDR3 DNA sequence: TGTGCCAGCAGCTCCGGGACAGCCTTATACGAGCAGTACGTC. This gives the protein CASSSGTALYEQYV. The V gene is TRBV5-4, the J gene TRBJ2-7; TRBD1 agrees at 7 bases. Trimming took 3 bases from V and 4 from J; bases not matched to a gene: 7. The CDR3 loop spans 14 amino acids. The germline V gene encodes CDR1 SGHNT and CDR2 YYREEE (reference sequence).

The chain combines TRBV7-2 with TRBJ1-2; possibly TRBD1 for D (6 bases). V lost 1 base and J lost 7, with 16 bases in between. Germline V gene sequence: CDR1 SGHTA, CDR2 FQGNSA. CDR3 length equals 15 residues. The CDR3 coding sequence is TGTGCCAGCAGCTTAGGAGTGGGGGCGACTGTTGGCTACACCTTC. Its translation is CASSLGVGATVGYTF.

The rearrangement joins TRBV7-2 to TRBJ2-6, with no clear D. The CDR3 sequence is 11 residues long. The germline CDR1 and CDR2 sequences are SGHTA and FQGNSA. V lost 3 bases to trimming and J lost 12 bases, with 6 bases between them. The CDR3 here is CASSFLSVLTF. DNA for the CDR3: TGTGCCAGCAGCTTTCTGAGCGTCCTGACTTTC.

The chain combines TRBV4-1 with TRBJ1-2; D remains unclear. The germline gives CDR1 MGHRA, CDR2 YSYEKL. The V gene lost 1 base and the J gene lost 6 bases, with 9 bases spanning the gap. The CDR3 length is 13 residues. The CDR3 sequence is CASSQGSIDGYTF. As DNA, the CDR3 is TGCGCCAGCAGCCAAGGATCTATAGATGGCTACACCTTC.

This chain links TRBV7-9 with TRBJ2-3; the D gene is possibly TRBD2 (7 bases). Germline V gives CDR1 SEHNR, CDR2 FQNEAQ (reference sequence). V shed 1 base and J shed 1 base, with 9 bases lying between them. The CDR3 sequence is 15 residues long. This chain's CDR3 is CASSLVGGRTDTQYF. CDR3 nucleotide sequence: TGTGCCAGCAGCTTAGTCGGGGGGCGCACAGATACGCAGTATTTT.